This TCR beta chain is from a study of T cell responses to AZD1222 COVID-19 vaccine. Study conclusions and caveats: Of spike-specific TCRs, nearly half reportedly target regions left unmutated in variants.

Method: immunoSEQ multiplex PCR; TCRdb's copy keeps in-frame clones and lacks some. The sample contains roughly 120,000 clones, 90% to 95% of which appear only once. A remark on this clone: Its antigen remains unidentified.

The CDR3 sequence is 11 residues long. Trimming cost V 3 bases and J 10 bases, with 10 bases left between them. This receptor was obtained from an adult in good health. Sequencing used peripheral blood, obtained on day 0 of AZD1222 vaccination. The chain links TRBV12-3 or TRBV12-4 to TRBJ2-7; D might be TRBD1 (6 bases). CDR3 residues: CASSLAGTQYF. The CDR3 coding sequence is TGTGCCAGCAGTTTGGCCGGGACACAGTACTTC.